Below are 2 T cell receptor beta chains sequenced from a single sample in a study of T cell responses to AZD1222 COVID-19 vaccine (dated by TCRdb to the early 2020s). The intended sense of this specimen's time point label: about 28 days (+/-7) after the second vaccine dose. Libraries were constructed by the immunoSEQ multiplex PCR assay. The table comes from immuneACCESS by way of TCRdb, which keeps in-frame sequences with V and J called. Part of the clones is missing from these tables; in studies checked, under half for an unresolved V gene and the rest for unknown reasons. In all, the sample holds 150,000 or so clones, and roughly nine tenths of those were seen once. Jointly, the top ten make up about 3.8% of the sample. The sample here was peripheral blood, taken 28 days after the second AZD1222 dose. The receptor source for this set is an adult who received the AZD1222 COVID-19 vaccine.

The DNA of the CDR3 is TGTGCCAGCAGCGGCGCCGCTGTCAGTAGAGCAAAACCCTACGAGCAGTACTTC. Amino acids: CASSGAAVSRAKPYEQYF. This chain links TRBV7-9 with TRBJ2-7; D ambiguous. This CDR3 spans 18 amino acids. V lost 5 bases and J lost 2, with 25 bases in between. Germline V CDR1 and CDR2: SEHNR, FQNEAQ (reference sequence).

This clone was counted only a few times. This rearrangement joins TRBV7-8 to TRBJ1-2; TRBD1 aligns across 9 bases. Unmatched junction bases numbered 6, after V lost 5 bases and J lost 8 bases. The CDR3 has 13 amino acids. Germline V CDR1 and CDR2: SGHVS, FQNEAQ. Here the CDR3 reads CASSPQGARGYTF. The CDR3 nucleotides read TGTGCCAGCAGCCCACAGGGGGCGCGGGGCTACACCTTC.